One and the same sample provided the 32 T cell receptor beta chains below, sequenced in a study of blood T cell repertoires in COVID-19. Assay used: immunoSEQ multiplex PCR; TCRdb lists only in-frame clones, some missing. The table includes approximately 25,000 clones, 65% to 85% detected once. The sample comprised peripheral blood. The receptors shown here come from a man in his fifties with COVID-19, enrolled during active disease.

The chain carries TRBV19 and TRBJ1-4; TRBD1 aligns across 8 bases. The J segment lost 6 bases and the V segment lost 6 bases, leaving 9 bases of the junction unmatched. The length of the CDR3 is 15 residues. Germline CDR1 is LNHDA and CDR2 is SQIVND (reference sequence). The CDR3 nucleotides read TGTGCCAGTAGCCCCTCGGCCAGGGGGCATGAAAAACTGTTTTTT. It specifies CASSPSARGHEKLFF.

The rearrangement joins TRBV6-5 to TRBJ1-2; possible D gene TRBD1, 6 bases. CDR3 length: 12 residues. The V end lost 4 bases, the J end lost 6 bases, and 9 bases lay between the germline ends. Germline V gives CDR1 MNHEY, CDR2 SVGAGI. CDR3: CASSSGVDGYTF. CDR3 DNA sequence: TGTGCCAGCAGTTCAGGGGTTGATGGCTACACCTTC.

The V and J genes are TRBV11-2 and TRBJ2-4, with TRBD1 identical over 7 bases. The CDR3 contains 16 residues. Per the germline V gene, CDR1 is SGHAT and CDR2 is FQNNGV. Unmatched junction bases numbered 13, after V lost 5 bases and J lost 6 bases. CDR3 protein: CASSPTEGALRNIQYF. Written as DNA, the CDR3 is TGTGCCAGCAGCCCAACAGAGGGGGCGTTGAGAAACATTCAGTACTTC.

In this sample, this clone turned up once. The chain recombines TRBV3-1 (or the pseudogene TRBV3-2) with TRBJ1-1, with TRBD1 matching 8 bases. The V and J ends lost 4 bases and 5 bases, in that order; junction bases with no gene match: 3. In germline, CDR1 is LGHDT, CDR2 YNNKEL (reference sequence). The CDR3 extends over 13 amino acids. The CDR3 is CASSRRQGTEAFF. DNA of the CDR3: TGTGCCAGCAGCCGACGACAGGGGACTGAAGCTTTCTTT.

The chain is built from TRBV9 and TRBJ2-5; TRBD2 might be the D (5 bases). From germline, CDR1 is SGDLS and CDR2 YYNGEE. This CDR3 has 13 amino acids. Trimming took off 4 bases at V and 3 bases at J, with 10 bases between the two ends. Here the CDR3 reads CASSKYGEETQYF. CDR3 in DNA: TGTGCCAGCAGCAAGTACGGGGAAGAGACCCAGTACTTC.

This clone turned up a few times. The chain employs TRBV14 and TRBJ1-2; D is possibly TRBD1 (6 bases). V was cut by 4 bases and J by 4 bases, with 10 bases left in between. This CDR3 contains 13 residues. The germline gives CDR1 SGHDN, CDR2 FVKESK. In nucleotides, the CDR3 is TGTGCCAGCAGCCCCACAGGGCGCTATGGCTACACCTTC. It codes for CASSPTGRYGYTF.

V is TRBV5-1 and J is TRBJ2-3; D is possibly TRBD2 (5 bases). V was trimmed by 2 bases and J by 3 bases, leaving 7 bases between them. This CDR3 contains 13 residues. CDR1 and CDR2 from the germline V gene are SGHRS and YFSETQ. DNA for the CDR3: TGCGCCAGCAGCTTAGCGGTGACAGATACGCAGTATTTT. Translation: CASSLAVTDTQYF. Together with reference TRBV5-1 and TRBJ2-3, the CDR3 gives the full variable domain: KAGVTQTPRYLIKTRGQQVTLSCSPISGHRSVSWYQQTPGQGLQFLFEYFSETQRNKGNFPGRFSGRQFSNSRSEMNVSTLELGDSALYLCASSLAVTDTQYFGPGTRLTVL.

The sample holds a few counts of this clone. This chain joins TRBV6-6 and TRBJ1-1, with D perhaps TRBD1 (5 bases). There are 14 residues in the CDR3. The ends were cut back, 2 bases at V and 1 base at J, with 8 bases in the middle. Germline loops: CDR1 MNHNY, CDR2 SVGAGI (reference sequence). The CDR3 DNA sequence: TGTGCCAGCAGTTACACCACAGGGAACACTGAAGCTTTCTTT. Translated, it gives CASSYTTGNTEAFF.

This clone was counted only a few times. This CDR3 is CASRRGGPIADTQYF. The CDR3 nucleotides are TGTGCCAGCAGGCGGGGGGGCCCGATCGCGGATACGCAGTATTTT. This chain joins TRBV6-5 and TRBJ2-3, with 9 positions matching TRBD2. This CDR3 region has 15 residues. J lost 6 bases, V lost 6 bases, and 10 bases had no gene match. The germline CDR1 and CDR2 sequences are MNHEY and SVGAGI.

The chain is built from TRBV7-9 and TRBJ2-2; 7 positions agree with TRBD1. The CDR3 is made up of 18 amino acids. Germline V lookup: CDR1 SEHNR, CDR2 FQNEAQ (reference sequence). Trimming removed 1 base from V and 3 bases from J; junction bases left unmatched: 11. The CDR3 sequence is CASSLGPYRGEDTGELFF. The CDR3, as DNA: TGTGCCAGCAGCTTAGGCCCCTACAGGGGTGAGGACACCGGGGAGCTGTTTTTT.

The rearrangement uses TRBV19 and TRBJ2-5; 10 nucleotides line up with TRBD1. CDR1 LNHDA and CDR2 SQIVND come from the germline V gene (reference sequence). The CDR3 length is 16 residues. The J segment lost 3 bases and the V segment lost 6 bases, leaving 10 bases of the junction unmatched. The CDR3 DNA is TGTGCCAGTAGACCCAGGGGACAGGGGAATGAAGAGACCCAGTACTTC. This translates into CASRPRGQGNEETQYF.

The V and J genes are TRBV30 and TRBJ2-5, with D unresolved. The V gene lost 0 bases and the J gene lost 1 base, with 6 bases spanning the gap. The CDR3 covers 13 residues. In germline, CDR1 is GTSNPN, CDR2 SVGIG (reference sequence). As DNA, the CDR3 is TGTGCCTGGAGTGTCAGCGTCCAAGAGACCCAGTACTTC. This translates into CAWSVSVQETQYF.

The chain couples TRBV29-1 to TRBJ2-7; 11 nucleotides agree with TRBD1. Germline V lookup: CDR1 SQVTM, CDR2 ANQGSEA. V gave up 2 bases and J gave up 5 bases; unmatched junction bases: 5. The CDR3 is 14 residues long. CDR3 sequence reads: CSVERGTGGNEQYF. The CDR3 DNA follows: TGCAGCGTTGAACGAGGGACAGGGGGGAACGAGCAGTACTTC.

CDR3 region: CASKTVINEKLFF. In DNA, the CDR3 is TGTGCCAGCAAGACAGTGATCAATGAAAAACTGTTTTTT. The chain couples TRBV2 to TRBJ1-4; tentatively, D is TRBD1 (5 bases). Germline lookup yields CDR1 SNHLY and CDR2 FYNNEI. The CDR3 is 13 residues long. Trimming cost V 7 bases and J 5 bases, with 11 bases left between them.

A single count supports this clone. The chain combines TRBV11-3 with TRBJ2-1, with unresolved D. The CDR3 has 14 amino acids. V gave up 10 bases and J gave up 2 bases, with 15 bases separating them. Germline values: CDR1 SGHNT, CDR2 YENEEA. CDR3 DNA sequence: TGTGCCACCCAAACCGGAGCTACCTACAATGAGCAGTTCTTC. Translation: CATQTGATYNEQFF.

The J gene is TRBJ1-5, the V gene TRBV5-5; no reliable D call. V lost 6 bases and J lost 4, with 8 bases in between. CDR1 and CDR2 from the germline V gene are SGHKS and YYEKEE (reference sequence). The CDR3 length is 12 residues. The CDR3 spells CASNRPNQPQHF. CDR3 in DNA: TGTGCCAGCAACAGACCTAATCAGCCCCAGCATTTT.

This clone was observed a handful of times. The chain combines TRBV5-1 with TRBJ2-5, with D possibly matching TRBD1 (5 bases). Trimming pared 4 bases from V and 5 bases from J, leaving 15 bases between. Germline loops: CDR1 SGHRS, CDR2 YFSETQ. CDR3 length equals 14 residues. The CDR3 spells CASSETATGETQYF. The CDR3, as DNA: TGCGCCAGCAGCGAGACAGCCACCGGGGAGACCCAGTACTTC.

This sequence joins TRBV11-3 and TRBJ2-1; possible D gene TRBD2, 5 bases. CDR3 length: 14 amino acids. V was pared by 5 bases and J by 5 bases, with 13 bases between. From germline, CDR1 is SGHNT and CDR2 YENEEA. In DNA, the CDR3 is TGTGCCAGCAGCCCCGAGGGAGCCGACAATGAGCAGTTCTTC. This gives the protein CASSPEGADNEQFF. The variable domain in full, with the rest retrieved from reference TRBV11-3 and TRBJ2-1, is EAGVVQSPRYKIIEKKQPVAFWCNPISGHNTLYWYLQNLGQGPELLIRYENEEAVDDSQLPKDRFSAERLKGVDSTLKIQPAELGDSAVYLCASSPEGADNEQFFGPGTRLTVL.

This clone turned up a few times. This chain joins TRBV6-5 and TRBJ1-3, with TRBD1 matching 7 bases. The ends lost 4 bases at V and 5 bases at J; junction bases unmatched: 8. Germline values: CDR1 MNHEY, CDR2 SVGAGI. The CDR3 is made up of 15 amino acids. The CDR3 is CASSWGVGGRNTIYF. CDR3 DNA sequence: TGTGCCAGCAGTTGGGGCGTAGGGGGCAGAAACACCATATATTTT.

This clone appeared a single time. The gene calls are TRBV24-1 and TRBJ2-6, with D possibly being TRBD1 (6 bases). Deletions cut 2 bases from V and 4 bases from J, with 11 bases between. The CDR3 covers 16 residues. Germline V gene sequence: CDR1 KGHDR, CDR2 SFDVKD. Written as DNA, the CDR3 is TGTGCCACCAGTGATTACACAGGGAGCGGGGCCAACGTCCTGACTTTC. Translated: CATSDYTGSGANVLTF.

This chain joins TRBV29-1 and TRBJ1-1; 8 bases line up with TRBD1. Germline trimming cut 8 bases from V and 1 base from J; bases unmatched to any gene: 9. Germline CDR1 and CDR2: SQVTM and ANQGSEA. The CDR3 is made up of 14 amino acids. CDR3 bases: TGCAGCCTCGTTAGTGGACAGGGGAACACTGAAGCTTTCTTT. It codes for CSLVSGQGNTEAFF.

The chain recombines TRBV12-3 or TRBV12-4 with TRBJ2-3; D perhaps matches TRBD2 (5 bases). The CDR3 consists of 13 residues. Trimming took 7 bases from V and 4 from J, leaving 12 bases between them. The CDR3 reads CASTEPGADTQYF. In DNA, the CDR3 is TGTGCCAGCACCGAGCCCGGGGCAGATACGCAGTATTTT.

The chain links TRBV5-5 to TRBJ1-6; the D gene is possibly TRBD1 (6 bases). Trimming stripped 1 base from V and 15 bases from J, with 14 bases between. This CDR3 has 13 amino acids. Per germline, CDR1 SGHKS and CDR2 YYEKEE (reference sequence). Written as DNA, the CDR3 is TGTGCCAGCAGCTTGTCGGCAGGGGTGAACCTCCACTTT. This gives the protein CASSLSAGVNLHF. Drawing the rest from reference TRBV5-5 and TRBJ1-6, the complete variable domain is DAGVTQSPTHLIKTRGQQVTLRCSPISGHKSVSWYQQVLGQGPQFIFQYYEKEERGRGNFPDRFSARQFPNYSSELNVNALLLGDSALYLCASSLSAGVNLHFGNGTRLTVT.

This clone was counted once. As DNA, the CDR3 is TGTGCCAGCAGTGAATCGGCGAGGGAGGGCTACACCTTC. Translation: CASSESAREGYTF. V usage is TRBV6-1 and J usage is TRBJ1-2; no firm D call. The CDR3 has 13 residues. In germline, CDR1 is MNHNS, CDR2 SASEGT. V lost 2 bases to trimming and J lost 8 bases, with 12 bases between them.

The chain joins TRBV4-2 to TRBJ2-3, with 8 bases matching TRBD2. V lost 0 bases, J lost 1 base, and 3 bases stayed unmatched. This CDR3 region has 16 residues. The V gene's germline CDR1 is LGHNA and CDR2 YNFKEQ. The CDR3 region is CASSQEGAGGTDTQYF. The CDR3 DNA sequence: TGTGCCAGCAGCCAAGAGGGAGCGGGGGGCACAGATACGCAGTATTTT.

This sequence joins TRBV10-1 and TRBJ2-3; TRBD2 agrees at 12 bases. The V gene's germline CDR1 is WNHNN and CDR2 SYGVQD (reference sequence). Trimming took 4 bases from V and 4 from J; bases not matched to a gene: 9. There are 17 residues in the CDR3. CDR3 sequence: CASSGLAGATSPDTQYF. Written as DNA, the CDR3 is TGCGCCAGCAGTGGACTAGCGGGGGCCACGAGCCCAGATACGCAGTATTTT.

The genes are TRBV6-5 and TRBJ1-1; maybe TRBD1 (5 bases). From germline, CDR1 is MNHEY and CDR2 SVGAGI. V shed 0 bases and J shed 8 bases, with 10 bases lying between them. This CDR3 is 13 amino acids long. The CDR3 nucleotides are TGTGCCAGCAGTTACTCGTGGGGCCCGGAAGCTTTCTTT. It is translated as CASSYSWGPEAFF.

V usage is TRBV21-1 and J usage is TRBJ1-3; TRBD1 is the table's D call and was not checked against the DNA. TRBV21-1 is a pseudogene locus. This CDR3 region has 16 residues. The CDR3 loop reads CASSKGAQISGNTIYF. CDR3 in DNA: TGTGCCAGCAGCAAAGGCGCACAGATCTCTGGAAACACCATATATTTT.

The chain has TRBV6-6 and TRBJ1-5; TRBD1 might be the D (5 bases). The germline CDR1 and CDR2 sequences are MNHNY and SVGAGI (reference sequence). Trimming shortened V by 5 bases and J by 5 bases, and 7 bases separated the two germline ends. The CDR3 spans 12 residues. CDR3 sequence reads: CASSVQDQPQHF. In DNA form, the CDR3 reads TGTGCCAGCAGTGTACAGGATCAGCCCCAGCATTTT.

The chain uses TRBV12-3 or TRBV12-4 and TRBJ2-5; TRBD2 matches at 7 bases. The CDR3 contains 13 residues. The junction had 3 bases not matched to a gene; V was cut back by 5 bases and J by 3 bases. This chain's CDR3 is CASSPGTKETQYF. For the CDR3, the DNA is TGTGCCAGCAGTCCCGGGACTAAAGAGACCCAGTACTTC.

J is TRBJ2-7 and V is TRBV29-1; the D gene is possibly TRBD2 (5 bases). The germline V and J ends were trimmed by 5 bases and 0 bases, with 11 bases remaining between them. The CDR3 length is 13 residues. Germline loops: CDR1 SQVTM, CDR2 ANQGSEA. The CDR3 sequence is CSVTPGSSYEQYF. The CDR3 DNA reads as TGCAGCGTTACCCCGGGAAGCTCCTACGAGCAGTACTTC.

This chain connects TRBV19 to TRBJ1-5, with D perhaps matching TRBD1 (5 bases). The V gene's germline CDR1 is LNHDA and CDR2 SQIVND (reference sequence). V lost 6 bases and J lost 3, with 15 bases in between. The CDR3 has 15 residues. The CDR3 bases are TGTGCCAGTAGAGATTTAGGCAGGGACAATCAGCCCCAGCATTTT. It translates to CASRDLGRDNQPQHF.